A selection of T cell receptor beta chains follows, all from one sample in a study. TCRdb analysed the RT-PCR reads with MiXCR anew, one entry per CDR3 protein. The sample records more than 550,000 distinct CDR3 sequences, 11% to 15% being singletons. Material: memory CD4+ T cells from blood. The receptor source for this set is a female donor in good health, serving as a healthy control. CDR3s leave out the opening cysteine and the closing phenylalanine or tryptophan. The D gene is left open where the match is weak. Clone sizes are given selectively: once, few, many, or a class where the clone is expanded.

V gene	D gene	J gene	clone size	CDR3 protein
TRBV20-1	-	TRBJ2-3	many	SAKSTDTQY
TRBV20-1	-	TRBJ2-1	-	SARAQLARSYNEQF
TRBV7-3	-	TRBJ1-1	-	ASSLTGRMNTEAF
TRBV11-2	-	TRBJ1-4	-	ASSLARQGYEKLF
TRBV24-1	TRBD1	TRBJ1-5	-	ATSQTGNQPQH
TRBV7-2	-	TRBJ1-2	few	ASSLTQGFGYGYT
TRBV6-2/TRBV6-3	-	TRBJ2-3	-	ASTPGLDTQY
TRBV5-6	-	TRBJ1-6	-	ARSSGVPNSPLH
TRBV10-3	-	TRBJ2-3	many	AMSSPSTDTQY
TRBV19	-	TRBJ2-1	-	ASTNLGGGSYNEQF
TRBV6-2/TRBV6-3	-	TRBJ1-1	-	ASSPASGGEAF
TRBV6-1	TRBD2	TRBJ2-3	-	ASSKGTSGRAGGADTQY
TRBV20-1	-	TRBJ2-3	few	SPYRPFTDTQY
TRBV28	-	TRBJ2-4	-	ASSSSNIQY
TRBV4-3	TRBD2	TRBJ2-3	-	ASSQGGAGAGSDTQY
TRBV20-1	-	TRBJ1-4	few	SARHATNEKLF
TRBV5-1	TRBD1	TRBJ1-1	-	ASSQSQTGVTEAF
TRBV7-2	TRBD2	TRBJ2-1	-	ASSREGPYNEQF
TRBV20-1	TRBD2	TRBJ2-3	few	SAPGLAVGDTQY
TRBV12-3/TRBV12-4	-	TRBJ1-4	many	ASSLEVEKLF